This TCR beta chain is drawn from a study of radiotherapy plus CTLA-4 blockade in lung cancer. Study as a whole: In 18% of patients, objective responses were seen; approximately 30% had disease control.

General study results and limits: After treatment with radiotherapy plus ipilimumab, TCR clones that came from the tumor expanded in blood.

This clone was recorded only once. Its target is not known. The junction had 19 bases not matched to a gene; V was cut back by 4 bases and J by 6 bases. This CDR3 has 17 residues. The germline V gene has CDR1 SGHRS and CDR2 YFSETQ. TCRdb's table, derived via immunoSEQ multiplex PCR, lists solely in-frame clones and lacks some. The repertoire has some 80,000 clones, about four fifths of them found once; the top ten carry roughly 0.87%. Patients in the study, people with chemo-refractory metastatic non-small-cell lung cancer, received focal radiation plus ipilimumab CTLA-4 blockade. Sequenced material: peripheral blood, taken from a patient treated with radiotherapy plus ipilimumab. The clonotype originates from a human donor with non-small cell lung cancer who had stable disease on radiotherapy plus ipilimumab. The chain combines TRBV5-1 with TRBJ2-7, with TRBD2 matching over 7 bases. The CDR3 sequence: CASSPAHSLAGVTEQYF. CDR3 in DNA: TGCGCCAGCAGCCCGGCCCATTCATTGGCGGGAGTAACCGAGCAGTACTTC.